This T cell receptor beta chain was captured by sequencing in a study of a mutant IDH1 vaccine in newly diagnosed glioma. Overall study context: Patients previously underwent radiotherapy, temozolomide, or both, and most underwent both. Week 47 marked visit V13, whereas week 35 marked visit V12. General study results and limits: In 80% to 95% of patients, immune responses induced by the vaccine occurred.

This CDR3 spans 15 amino acids. Germline-derived CDR1 and CDR2 are SGHDN and FVKESK. V dropped 4 bases and J dropped 5; count of bases not matched to a gene: 10. A note on this clone: Its antigen is undetermined.

Time point defined: week 35, safety follow-up. Every vaccine dose comprised 300 ug of mutant IDH1 20-mer peptide plus topical imiquimod. Astrocytomas that were new, WHO grade 3 or 4, IDH1-mutant and ATRX-lost were present in the donors. Produced via immunoSEQ multiplex PCR; TCRdb's table is partial and in-frame only. Of tens of thousands of clones listed, approximately 88% were seen once; the top ten hold more than 10%. The chain links TRBV14 to TRBJ1-1; 7 nucleotides match TRBD1. This material consisted of PBMCs, taken from a glioma patient whose treatment included an IDH1 peptide vaccine. The receptor comes from a man between 18 and 35 years old with glioma. CDR3 residues: CASSPLTGPWTEAFF. In nucleotides, the CDR3 is TGTGCCAGCAGCCCCTTGACAGGGCCCTGGACTGAAGCTTTCTTT. The variable domain in full, with the rest retrieved from reference TRBV14 and TRBJ1-1, is EAGVTQFPSHSVIEKGQTVTLRCDPISGHDNLYWYRRVMGKEIKFLLHFVKESKQDESGMPNNRFLAERTGGTYSTLKVQPAELEDSGVYFCASSPLTGPWTEAFFGQGTRLTVV.